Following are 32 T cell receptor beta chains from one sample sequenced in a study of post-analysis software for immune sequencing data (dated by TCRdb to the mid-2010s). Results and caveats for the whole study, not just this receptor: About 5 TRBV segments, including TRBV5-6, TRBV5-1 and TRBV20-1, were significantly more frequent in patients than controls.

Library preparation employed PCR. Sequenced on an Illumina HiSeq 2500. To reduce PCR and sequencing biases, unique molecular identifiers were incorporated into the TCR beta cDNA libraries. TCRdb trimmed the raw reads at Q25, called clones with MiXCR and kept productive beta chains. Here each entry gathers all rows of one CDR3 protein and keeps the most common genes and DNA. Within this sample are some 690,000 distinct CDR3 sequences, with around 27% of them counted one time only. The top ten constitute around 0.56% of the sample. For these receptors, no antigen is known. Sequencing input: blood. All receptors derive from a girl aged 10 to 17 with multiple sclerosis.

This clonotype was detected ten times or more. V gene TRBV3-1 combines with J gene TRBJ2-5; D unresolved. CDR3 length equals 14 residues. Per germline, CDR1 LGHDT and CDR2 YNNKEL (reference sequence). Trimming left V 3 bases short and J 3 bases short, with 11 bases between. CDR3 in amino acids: CASSQGGTKETQYF. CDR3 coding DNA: TGTGCCAGCAGCCAGGGCGGAACAAAAGAGACCCAGTACTTC.

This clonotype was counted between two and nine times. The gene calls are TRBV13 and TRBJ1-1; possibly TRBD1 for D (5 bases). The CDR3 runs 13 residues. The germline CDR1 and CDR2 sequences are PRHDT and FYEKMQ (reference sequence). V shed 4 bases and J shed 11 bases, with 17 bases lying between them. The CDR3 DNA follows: TGTGCCAGCAGCTCCTCAGGGTCGCAGCTTGCTTTCTTT. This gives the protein CASSSSGSQLAFF.

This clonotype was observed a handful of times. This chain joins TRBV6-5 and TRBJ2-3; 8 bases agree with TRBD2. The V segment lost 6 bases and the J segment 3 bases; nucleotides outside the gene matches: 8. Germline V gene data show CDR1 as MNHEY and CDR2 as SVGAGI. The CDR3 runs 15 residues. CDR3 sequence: CASRVSGGATDTQYF. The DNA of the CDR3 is TGTGCCAGCAGGGTATCGGGGGGGGCAACAGATACGCAGTATTTT.

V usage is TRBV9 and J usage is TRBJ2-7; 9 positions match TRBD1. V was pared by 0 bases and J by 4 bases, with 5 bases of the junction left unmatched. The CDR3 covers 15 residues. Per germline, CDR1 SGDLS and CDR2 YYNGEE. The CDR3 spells CASSVDQDRGYEQYF. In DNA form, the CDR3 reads TGTGCCAGCAGCGTAGACCAGGACAGGGGTTACGAGCAGTACTTC. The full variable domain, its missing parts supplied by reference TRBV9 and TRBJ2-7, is DSGVTQTPKHLITATGQRVTLRCSPRSGDLSVYWYQQSLDQGLQFLIQYYNGEERAKGNILERFSAQQFPDLHSELNLSSLELGDSALYFCASSVDQDRGYEQYFGPGTRLTVT.

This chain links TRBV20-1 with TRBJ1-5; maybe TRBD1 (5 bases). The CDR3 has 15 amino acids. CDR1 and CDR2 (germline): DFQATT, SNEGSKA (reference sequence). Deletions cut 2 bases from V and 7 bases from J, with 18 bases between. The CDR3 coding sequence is TGCAGTGCTAGACCATTACGGGGGAATGCACAGCCCCAGCATTTT. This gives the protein CSARPLRGNAQPQHF.

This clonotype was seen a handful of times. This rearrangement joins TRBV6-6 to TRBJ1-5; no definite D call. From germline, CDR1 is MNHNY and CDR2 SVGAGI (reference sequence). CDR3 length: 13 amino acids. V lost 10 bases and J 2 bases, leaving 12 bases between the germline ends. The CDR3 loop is CATNLQGNQPQHF. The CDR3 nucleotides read TGTGCCACGAACCTCCAGGGCAATCAGCCCCAGCATTTT.

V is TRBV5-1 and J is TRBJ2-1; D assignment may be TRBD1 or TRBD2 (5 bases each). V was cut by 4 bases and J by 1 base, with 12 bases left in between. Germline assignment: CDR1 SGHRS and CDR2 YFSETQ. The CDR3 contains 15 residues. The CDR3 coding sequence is TGCGCCAGCAGCCCCGGGACGGCTTCCTACAATGAGCAGTTCTTC. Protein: CASSPGTASYNEQFF. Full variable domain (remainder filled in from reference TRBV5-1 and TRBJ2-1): KAGVTQTPRYLIKTRGQQVTLSCSPISGHRSVSWYQQTPGQGLQFLFEYFSETQRNKGNFPGRFSGRQFSNSRSEMNVSTLELGDSALYLCASSPGTASYNEQFFGPGTRLTVL.

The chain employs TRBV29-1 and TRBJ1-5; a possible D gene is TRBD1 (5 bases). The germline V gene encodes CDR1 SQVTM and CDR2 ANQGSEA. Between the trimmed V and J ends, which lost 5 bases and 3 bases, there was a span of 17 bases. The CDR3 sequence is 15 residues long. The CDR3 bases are TGCAGCGTTTCCGACAGTGTACGGAACAATCAGCCCCAGCATTTT. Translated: CSVSDSVRNNQPQHF.

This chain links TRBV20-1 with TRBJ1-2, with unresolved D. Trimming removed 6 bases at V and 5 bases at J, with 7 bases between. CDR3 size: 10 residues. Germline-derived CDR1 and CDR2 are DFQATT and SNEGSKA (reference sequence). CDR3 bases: TGCAGTGCCTCTGGATATGGCTACACCTTC. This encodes CSASGYGYTF.

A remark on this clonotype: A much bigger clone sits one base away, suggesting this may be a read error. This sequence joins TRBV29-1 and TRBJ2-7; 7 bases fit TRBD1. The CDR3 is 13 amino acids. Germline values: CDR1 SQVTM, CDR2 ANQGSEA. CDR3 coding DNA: TGCAGCGTTGAAGGACAGGGTGGTTACGGGCAGTACTTC. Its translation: CSVEGQGGYGQYF.

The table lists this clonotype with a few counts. The CDR3 region has the DNA TGCAGTGCTAGCGGGAGCCTCCGGGAGACCCAGTACTTC. Encoded protein: CSASGSLRETQYF. The chain links TRBV20-1 to TRBJ2-5; D perhaps matches TRBD2 (6 bases). This CDR3 comprises 13 residues. Germline V lookup: CDR1 DFQATT, CDR2 SNEGSKA (reference sequence). Trimming took off 3 bases at V and 5 bases at J, with 13 bases between the two ends.

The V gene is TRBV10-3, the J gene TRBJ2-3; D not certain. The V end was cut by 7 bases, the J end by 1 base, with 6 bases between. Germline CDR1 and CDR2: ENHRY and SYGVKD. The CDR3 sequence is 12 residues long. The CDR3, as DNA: TGTGCCATCATGGCAGGCACAGATACGCAGTATTTT. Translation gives CAIMAGTDTQYF.

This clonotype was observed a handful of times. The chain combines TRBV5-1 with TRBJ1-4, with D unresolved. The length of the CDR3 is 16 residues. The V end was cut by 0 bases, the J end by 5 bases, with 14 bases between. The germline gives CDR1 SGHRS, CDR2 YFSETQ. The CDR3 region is CASSLARGNPNEKLFF. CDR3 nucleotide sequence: TGCGCCAGCAGCTTGGCCAGAGGAAATCCCAATGAAAAACTGTTTTTT.

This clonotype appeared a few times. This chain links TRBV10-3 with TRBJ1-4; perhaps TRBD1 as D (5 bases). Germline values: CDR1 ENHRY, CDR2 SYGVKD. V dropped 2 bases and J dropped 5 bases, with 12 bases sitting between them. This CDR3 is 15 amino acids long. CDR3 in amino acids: CAISEGDQANEKLFF. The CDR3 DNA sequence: TGTGCCATCAGTGAGGGGGACCAAGCCAATGAAAAACTGTTTTTT.

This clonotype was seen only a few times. CDR3 DNA sequence: TGTGCCAGCAGCCCGAGTAGCGGGGGAAGCGGGACCGGGGAGCTGTTTTTT. It encodes CASSPSSGGSGTGELFF. The rearrangement uses TRBV7-6 and TRBJ2-2; TRBD2 matches 9 bases. This CDR3 comprises 17 residues. After removal of 5 bases from V and 5 bases from J, the junction contained 12 bases not matched to a gene. From germline, CDR1 is SGHVS and CDR2 FNYEAQ. The complete variable domain, with remaining parts taken from reference TRBV7-6 and TRBJ2-2, reads GAGVSQSPRYKVTKRGQDVALRCDPISGHVSLYWYRQALGQGPEFLTYFNYEAQQDKSGLPNDRFSAERPEGSISTLTIQRTEQRDSAMYRCASSPSSGGSGTGELFFGEGSRLTVL.

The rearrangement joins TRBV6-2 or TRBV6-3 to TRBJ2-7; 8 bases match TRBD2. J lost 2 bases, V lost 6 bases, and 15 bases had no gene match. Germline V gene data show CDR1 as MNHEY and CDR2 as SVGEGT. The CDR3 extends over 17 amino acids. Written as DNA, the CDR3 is TGTGCCAGCAGCGGACTCTCGGCGGGACTAGTAACCTACGAGCAGTACTTC. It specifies CASSGLSAGLVTYEQYF.

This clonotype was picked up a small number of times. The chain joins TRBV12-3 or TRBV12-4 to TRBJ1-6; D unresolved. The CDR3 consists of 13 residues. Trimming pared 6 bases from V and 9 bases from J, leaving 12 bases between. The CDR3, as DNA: TGTGCCAGCAGGTCCTCGTTGGGTTCACCCCTCCACTTT. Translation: CASRSSLGSPLHF.

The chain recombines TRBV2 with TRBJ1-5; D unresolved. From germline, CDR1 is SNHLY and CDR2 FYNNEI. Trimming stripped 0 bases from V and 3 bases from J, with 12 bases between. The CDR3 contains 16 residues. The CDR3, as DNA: TGTGCCAGCAGTGAAGCGTCCCACTGGGACAATCAGCCCCAGCATTTT. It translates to CASSEASHWDNQPQHF. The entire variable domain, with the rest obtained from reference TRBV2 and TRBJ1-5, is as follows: EPEVTQTPSHQVTQMGQEVILRCVPISNHLYFYWYRQILGQKVEFLVSFYNNEISEKSEIFDDQFSVERPDGSNFTLKIRSTKLEDSAMYFCASSEASHWDNQPQHFGDGTRLSIL.

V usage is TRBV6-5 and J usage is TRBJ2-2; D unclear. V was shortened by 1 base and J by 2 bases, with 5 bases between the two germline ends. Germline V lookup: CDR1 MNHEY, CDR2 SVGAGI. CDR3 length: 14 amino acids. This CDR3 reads CASSYYRNTGELFF. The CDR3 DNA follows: TGTGCCAGCAGTTACTACCGTAACACCGGGGAGCTGTTTTTT.

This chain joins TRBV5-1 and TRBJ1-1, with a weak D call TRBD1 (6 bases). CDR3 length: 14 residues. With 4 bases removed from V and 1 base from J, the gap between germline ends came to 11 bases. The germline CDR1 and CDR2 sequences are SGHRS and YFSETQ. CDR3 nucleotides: TGCGCCAGCAGCCCGGGACATAAGAACACTGAAGCTTTCTTT. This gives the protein CASSPGHKNTEAFF.

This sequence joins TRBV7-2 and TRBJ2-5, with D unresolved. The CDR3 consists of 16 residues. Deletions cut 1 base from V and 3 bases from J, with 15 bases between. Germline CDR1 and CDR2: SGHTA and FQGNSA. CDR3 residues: CASSLGTVSREETQYF. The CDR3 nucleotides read TGTGCCAGCAGCTTAGGAACAGTAAGCCGGGAAGAGACCCAGTACTTC.

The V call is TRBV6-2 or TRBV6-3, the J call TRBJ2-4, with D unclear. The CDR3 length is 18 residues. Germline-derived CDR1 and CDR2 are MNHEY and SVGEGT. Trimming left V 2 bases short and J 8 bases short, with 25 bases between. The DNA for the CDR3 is TGTGCCAGCAGTTACCTTGATGGGAATCGACGGCCGCGGCACATTCAGTACTTC. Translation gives CASSYLDGNRRPRHIQYF.

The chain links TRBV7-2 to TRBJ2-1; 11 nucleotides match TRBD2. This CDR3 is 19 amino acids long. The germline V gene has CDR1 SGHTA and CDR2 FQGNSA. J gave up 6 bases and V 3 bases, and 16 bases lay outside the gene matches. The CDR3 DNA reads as TGTGCCAGCAGCTTCCGTGGTAGCGGGAGGGTAACGGGTGGCAATGAGCAGTTCTTC. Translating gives CASSFRGSGRVTGGNEQFF.

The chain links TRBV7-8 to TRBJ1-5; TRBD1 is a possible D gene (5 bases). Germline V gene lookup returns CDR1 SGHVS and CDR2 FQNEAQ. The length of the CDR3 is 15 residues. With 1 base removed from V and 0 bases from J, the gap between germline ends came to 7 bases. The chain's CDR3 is CASSLEGYSNQPQHF. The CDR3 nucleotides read TGTGCCAGCAGCTTAGAGGGGTATAGCAATCAGCCCCAGCATTTT.

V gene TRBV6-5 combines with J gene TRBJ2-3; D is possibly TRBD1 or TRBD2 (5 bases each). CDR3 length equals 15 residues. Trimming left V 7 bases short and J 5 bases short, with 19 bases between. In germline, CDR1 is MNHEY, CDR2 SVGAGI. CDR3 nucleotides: TGTGCCAGCACCGGGACCACCCTCGAGGGAGATACGCAGTATTTT. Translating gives CASTGTTLEGDTQYF.

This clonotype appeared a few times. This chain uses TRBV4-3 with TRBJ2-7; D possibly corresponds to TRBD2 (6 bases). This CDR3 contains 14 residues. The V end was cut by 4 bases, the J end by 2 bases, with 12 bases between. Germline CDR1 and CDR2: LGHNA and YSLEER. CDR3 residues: CASSPAGRTYEQYF. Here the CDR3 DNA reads TGCGCCAGCAGCCCCGCGGGACGAACCTACGAGCAGTACTTC.

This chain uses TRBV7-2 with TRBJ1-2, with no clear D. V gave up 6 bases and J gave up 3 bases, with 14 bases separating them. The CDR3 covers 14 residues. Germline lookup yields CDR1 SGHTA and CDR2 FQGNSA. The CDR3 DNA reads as TGTGCCAGCAGACGAGCGGGCGGGGACTATGGCTACACCTTC. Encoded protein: CASRRAGGDYGYTF.

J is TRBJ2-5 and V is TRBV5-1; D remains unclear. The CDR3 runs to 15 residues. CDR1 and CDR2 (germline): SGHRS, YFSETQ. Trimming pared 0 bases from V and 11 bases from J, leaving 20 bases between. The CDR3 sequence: CASSLVGLPPYEQYF. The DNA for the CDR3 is TGCGCCAGCAGCTTGGTGGGCCTACCCCCCTATGAGCAGTACTTC.

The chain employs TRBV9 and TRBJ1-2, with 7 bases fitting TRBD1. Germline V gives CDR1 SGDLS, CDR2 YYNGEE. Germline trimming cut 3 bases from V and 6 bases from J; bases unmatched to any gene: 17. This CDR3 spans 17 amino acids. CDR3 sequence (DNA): TGTGCCAGCAGCGAATCCGGCGGGACAGAATACTTAGATGGCTACACCTTC. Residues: CASSESGGTEYLDGYTF.

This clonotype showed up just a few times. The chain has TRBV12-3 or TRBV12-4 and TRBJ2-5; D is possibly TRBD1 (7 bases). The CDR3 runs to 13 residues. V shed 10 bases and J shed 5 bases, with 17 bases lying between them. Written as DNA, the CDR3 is TGTGCCATAAGCAGGGGGGCCGGGGAGACCCAGTACTTC. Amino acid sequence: CAISRGAGETQYF.

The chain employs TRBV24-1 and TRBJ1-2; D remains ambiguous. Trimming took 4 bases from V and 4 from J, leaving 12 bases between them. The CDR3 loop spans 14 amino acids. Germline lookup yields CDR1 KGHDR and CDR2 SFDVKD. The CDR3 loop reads CATSDDGPRYGYTF. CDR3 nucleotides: TGTGCCACCAGTGACGATGGACCGCGCTATGGCTACACCTTC.

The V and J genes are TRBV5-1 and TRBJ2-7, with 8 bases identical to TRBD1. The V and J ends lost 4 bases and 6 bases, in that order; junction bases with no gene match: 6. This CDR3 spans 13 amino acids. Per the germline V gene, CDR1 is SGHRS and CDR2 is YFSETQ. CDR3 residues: CASSGGQAIEQYF. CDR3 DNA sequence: TGCGCCAGCAGCGGGGGACAGGCGATCGAGCAGTACTTC. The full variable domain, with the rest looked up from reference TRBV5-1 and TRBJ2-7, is KAGVTQTPRYLIKTRGQQVTLSCSPISGHRSVSWYQQTPGQGLQFLFEYFSETQRNKGNFPGRFSGRQFSNSRSEMNVSTLELGDSALYLCASSGGQAIEQYFGPGTRLTVT.